This passage covers 24 T cell receptor beta chains from one sample sequenced in a study of cytomegalovirus exposure and HLA in healthy donors. PCR involved 60 Vbeta and 13 Jbeta primers. Here immunoSEQ multiplex PCR was the method, and the copy in TCRdb shows in-frame clones only, minus some. The table shows about 120,000 clones, with 8% to 10% occurring only once. Material: PBMCs. All receptors come from a man younger than 40 in good health and CMV-seronegative.

The rearrangement links TRBV4-1 to TRBJ1-1; D remains unclear. The germline CDR1 and CDR2 sequences are MGHRA and YSYEKL. The CDR3 has 13 amino acids. V lost 1 base to trimming and J lost 5 bases, with 8 bases between them. CDR3: CASSQVWPTEAFF. Here the CDR3 DNA reads TGCGCCAGCAGCCAAGTATGGCCGACTGAAGCTTTCTTT.

The chain joins TRBV4-3 to TRBJ2-2; D perhaps matches TRBD1 (5 bases). This CDR3 comprises 15 residues. Per the germline V gene, CDR1 is LGHNA and CDR2 is YSLEER. V dropped 2 bases and J dropped 3 bases, with 10 bases sitting between them. The CDR3, as DNA: TGCGCCAGCAGCCAATCTGCCAGGGACACCGGGGAGCTGTTTTTT. The encoded protein is CASSQSARDTGELFF.

This clone came up a few times. V and J are TRBV10-2 and TRBJ1-1; D remains ambiguous. The CDR3 has 13 residues. Trimming removed 4 bases at V and 1 base at J, with 7 bases between. Germline V gene lookup returns CDR1 WSHSY and CDR2 SAAADI. The CDR3 sequence is CASSAEKNTEAFF. CDR3 coding DNA: TGCGCCAGCAGTGCTGAGAAGAACACTGAAGCTTTCTTT.

This chain connects TRBV5-6 to TRBJ2-7; D may be TRBD2 (6 bases). The CDR3 sequence is 14 residues long. CDR1 is SGHDT and CDR2 is YYEEEE in the germline V gene. V was pared by 1 base and J by 4 bases, with 12 bases between. CDR3 DNA sequence: TGTGCCAGCAGCTTGACTGACCTAGCGTACGAGCAGTACTTC. Translating it yields CASSLTDLAYEQYF.

This clone came up a few times. J is TRBJ2-1 and V is TRBV28, with 8 bases fitting TRBD1. The V gene end was trimmed by 4 bases and the J gene end by 2 bases; junction bases not matched to a gene: 13. Germline-derived CDR1 and CDR2 are MDHEN and SYDVKM. This CDR3 spans 18 amino acids. The CDR3 sequence is CASSSPLRTGQTYNEQFF. The CDR3 DNA follows: TGTGCCAGCAGTTCCCCCCTTCGGACAGGGCAGACCTACAATGAGCAGTTCTTC.

The J gene is TRBJ1-4, the V gene TRBV9; tentative D call: TRBD1 (5 bases). Germline CDR1 is SGDLS and CDR2 is YYNGEE. The CDR3 spans 15 residues. The V and J ends lost 0 bases and 7 bases respectively, with 13 bases between them. The CDR3 region has the DNA TGTGCCAGCAGCGTAGATCTCAGGGTTGGTGAAAAACTGTTTTTT. Amino acids: CASSVDLRVGEKLFF.

J is TRBJ2-2 and V is TRBV5-1, with TRBD1 as a possible D gene (6 bases). The CDR3 runs 16 residues. Trimming removed 4 bases at V and 4 bases at J, with 17 bases between. In germline, CDR1 is SGHRS, CDR2 YFSETQ. CDR3 region: CASSLDRRRGTGELFF. Written as DNA, the CDR3 is TGCGCCAGCAGCCTAGACAGGCGCCGAGGCACCGGGGAGCTGTTTTTT.

This clone occurred a few times. The V gene is TRBV19, the J gene TRBJ1-1, with TRBD1 matching over 9 bases. CDR3 length: 17 amino acids. V trimming: 2 bases; J trimming: 5 bases; junction bases outside the gene matches: 12. Germline values: CDR1 LNHDA, CDR2 SQIVND (reference sequence). CDR3: CASSIIRDGTGRTEAFF. The CDR3 DNA reads as TGTGCCAGTAGTATAATCAGGGATGGGACAGGGAGGACTGAAGCTTTCTTT.

This clone was seen a handful of times. J is TRBJ2-5 and V is TRBV30; tentative D call: TRBD1 (6 bases). V was trimmed by 4 bases and J by 5 bases, leaving 17 bases between them. Germline CDR1 GTSNPN, CDR2 SVGIG (reference sequence). The CDR3 is 14 amino acids. In nucleotides, the CDR3 is TGTGCCTGGAATCTGGTAGGGCAGGGGGAGACCCAGTACTTC. Its translation: CAWNLVGQGETQYF.

This clone was found a few times. The chain links TRBV5-4 to TRBJ1-3; D is ambiguous. Trimming left V 4 bases short and J 3 bases short, with 8 bases between. The CDR3 runs 13 residues. The germline V gene has CDR1 SGHNT and CDR2 YYREEE (reference sequence). The CDR3 is CASSLRGGNTIYF. DNA for the CDR3: TGTGCCAGCAGCCTGCGCGGTGGAAACACCATATATTTT.

The rearrangement uses TRBV7-2 and TRBJ2-1, with a weak D call TRBD2 (7 bases). Germline CDR1 SGHTA, CDR2 FQGNSA. The CDR3 consists of 15 residues. V lost 5 bases and J lost 7, with 18 bases in between. The CDR3 bases are TGTGCCAGCAGCCCGGGAGGACAGAAGAAGAATGAGCAGTTCTTC. Protein sequence: CASSPGGQKKNEQFF.

V and J are TRBV15 and TRBJ2-7, with 12 bases aligning to TRBD2. From germline, CDR1 is LNHNV and CDR2 YYDKDF (reference sequence). There are 15 residues in the CDR3. V was clipped by 4 bases and J by 2 bases; unmatched bases: 3. CDR3 bases: TGTGCCACCAGCATGGGACTAGCGGGCCCCTACGAGCAGTACTTC. Translating it yields CATSMGLAGPYEQYF.

The V gene is TRBV4-1, the J gene TRBJ1-2; 12 bases line up with TRBD1. The ends lost 0 bases at V and 4 bases at J; junction bases unmatched: 6. CDR3 length: 17 residues. Germline V lookup: CDR1 MGHRA, CDR2 YSYEKL. The chain's CDR3 is CASSQDPGQGAIYGYTF. The CDR3 region has the DNA TGCGCCAGCAGCCAAGACCCGGGACAGGGGGCTATCTATGGCTACACCTTC.

This clone was recorded a few times. The chain links TRBV2 to TRBJ1-1, with TRBD1 identical over 7 bases. The trim removed 8 bases at V and 4 bases at J, leaving 7 bases unmatched. CDR1 SNHLY and CDR2 FYNNEI come from the germline V gene. The CDR3 spans 13 residues. This CDR3 is CASGSQGTTEAFF. The CDR3 DNA reads as TGTGCCAGCGGTTCACAGGGGACCACTGAAGCTTTCTTT.

The chain has TRBV9 and TRBJ2-7, with D possibly matching TRBD2 (6 bases). CDR3 length: 16 residues. Per germline, CDR1 SGDLS and CDR2 YYNGEE. Trimming pared 2 bases from V and 1 base from J, leaving 16 bases between. CDR3 DNA: TGTGCCAGCAGCGTCTGTTGGAGGGGCCCGTCCTACGAGCAGTACTTC. Encoded protein: CASSVCWRGPSYEQYF.

This clone was counted a few times. The chain couples TRBV11-3 to TRBJ2-3; D is uncertain. Trimming removed 3 bases from V and 3 bases from J, with 13 bases in between. The CDR3 length is 15 residues. The V gene's germline CDR1 is SGHNT and CDR2 YENEEA. The CDR3 loop reads CASSFSFTRTDTQYF. The CDR3, as DNA: TGTGCCAGCAGCTTCTCCTTTACGAGAACAGATACGCAGTATTTT.

This clone came up a few times. This chain uses TRBV7-3 with TRBJ2-1; maybe TRBD1 (6 bases). The V and J ends lost 6 bases and 8 bases respectively, with 14 bases between them. Germline CDR1 reads SGHTA; CDR2 reads FQGTGA. This CDR3 contains 13 residues. The CDR3 protein is CASSSSRQDEQFF. As DNA, the CDR3 is TGTGCCAGCAGTTCAAGCAGACAGGATGAGCAGTTCTTC.

V and J are TRBV29-1 and TRBJ2-5, with D possibly TRBD1 on 6 matching bases. The CDR3 runs 12 residues. V lost 6 bases, J lost 5 bases, and 13 bases lay in between. Germline CDR1 SQVTM, CDR2 ANQGSEA. This CDR3 is CSVHTGSETQYF. The CDR3 DNA follows: TGCAGCGTCCATACAGGGAGCGAGACCCAGTACTTC.

J is TRBJ1-4 and V is TRBV5-1; TRBD1 might be the D (5 bases). V gave up 1 base and J gave up 5 bases, with 12 bases separating them. CDR3 size: 15 residues. The germline V gene encodes CDR1 SGHRS and CDR2 YFSETQ. CDR3 amino acids: CASSLLGRANEKLFF. The CDR3 nucleotides read TGCGCCAGCAGCTTGTTGGGCAGGGCGAATGAAAAACTGTTTTTT.

This clone was seen more than once but under ten times. This chain connects TRBV9 to TRBJ1-1, with a weak D call TRBD1 (5 bases). Germline V gene sequence: CDR1 SGDLS, CDR2 YYNGEE. Trimming cost V 3 bases and J 5 bases, with 20 bases left between them. This CDR3 contains 16 residues. CDR3 in DNA: TGTGCCAGCAGCGCCCCCGTGGCGGGGGTGCAAACTGAAGCTTTCTTT. This gives the protein CASSAPVAGVQTEAFF.

This chain links TRBV19 with TRBJ2-7, with 10 positions matching TRBD1. Per germline, CDR1 LNHDA and CDR2 SQIVND (reference sequence). This CDR3 comprises 18 residues. J was trimmed by 1 base and V by 5 bases; bases with no gene match: 14. CDR3 loop: CASSPGQGRYYLSYEQYF. CDR3 coding DNA: TGTGCCAGTAGTCCGGGACAGGGGCGCTACTACCTTTCCTACGAGCAGTACTTC.

J is TRBJ1-5 and V is TRBV30, with 8 positions matching TRBD1. Per germline, CDR1 GTSNPN and CDR2 SVGIG (reference sequence). This CDR3 region has 13 residues. Unmatched junction bases numbered 1, after V lost 2 bases and J lost 4 bases. CDR3 sequence: CAWSNRGNQPQHF. The CDR3 coding sequence is TGTGCCTGGAGTAACAGGGGGAATCAGCCCCAGCATTTT. Looking up the rest from reference TRBV30 and TRBJ1-5 gives the full variable domain: SQTIHQWPATLVQPVGSPLSLECTVEGTSNPNLYWYRQAAGRGLQLLFYSVGIGQISSEVPQNLSASRPQDRQFILSSKKLLLSDSGFYLCAWSNRGNQPQHFGDGTRLSIL.

This clone has more than one count but fewer than ten. The chain couples TRBV15 to TRBJ2-1; TRBD2 aligns across 8 bases. Germline trimming cut 0 bases from V and 7 bases from J; bases unmatched to any gene: 8. The CDR3 is 16 amino acids. Germline CDR1 LNHNV, CDR2 YYDKDF (reference sequence). The CDR3: CATSREAGAILNEQFF. The CDR3 bases are TGTGCCACCAGCAGAGAAGCGGGAGCGATTTTGAATGAGCAGTTCTTC.

This clone was observed a handful of times. The rearrangement joins TRBV4-3 to TRBJ2-4, with D possibly TRBD2 on 6 matching bases. This CDR3 region has 15 residues. Germline V gives CDR1 LGHNA, CDR2 YSLEER. The V gene lost 4 bases and the J gene lost 7 bases, with 17 bases spanning the gap. In DNA form, the CDR3 reads TGCGCCAGCAGCCGGGGTGGAACTGGAGGGAACATTCAGTACTTC. Translation: CASSRGGTGGNIQYF.